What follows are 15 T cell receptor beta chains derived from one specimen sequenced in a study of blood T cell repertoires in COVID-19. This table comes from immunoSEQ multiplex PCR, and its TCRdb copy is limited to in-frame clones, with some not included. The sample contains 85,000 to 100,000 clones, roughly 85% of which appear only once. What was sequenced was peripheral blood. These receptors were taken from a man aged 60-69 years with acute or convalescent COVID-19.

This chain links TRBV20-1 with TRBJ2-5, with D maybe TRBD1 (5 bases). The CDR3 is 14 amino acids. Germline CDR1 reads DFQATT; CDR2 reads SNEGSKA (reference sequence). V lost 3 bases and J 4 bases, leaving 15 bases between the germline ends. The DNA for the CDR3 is TGCAGTGCTAGTTTTGAAGGGGTAGGAGAGACCCAGTACTTC. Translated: CSASFEGVGETQYF.

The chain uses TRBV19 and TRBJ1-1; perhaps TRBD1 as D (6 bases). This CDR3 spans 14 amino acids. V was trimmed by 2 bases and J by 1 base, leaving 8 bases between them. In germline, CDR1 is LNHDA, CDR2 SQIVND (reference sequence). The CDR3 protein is CASSITGRNTEAFF. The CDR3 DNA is TGTGCCAGTAGTATAACAGGGCGGAACACTGAAGCTTTCTTT. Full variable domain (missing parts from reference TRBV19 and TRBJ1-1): DGGITQSPKYLFRKEGQNVTLSCEQNLNHDAMYWYRQDPGQGLRLIYYSQIVNDFQKGDIAEGYSVSREKKESFPLTVTSAQKNPTAFYLCASSITGRNTEAFFGQGTRLTVV.

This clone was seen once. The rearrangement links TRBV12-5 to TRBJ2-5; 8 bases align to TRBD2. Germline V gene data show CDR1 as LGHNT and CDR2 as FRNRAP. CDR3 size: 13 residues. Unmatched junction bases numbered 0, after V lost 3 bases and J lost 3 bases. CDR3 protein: CASGFGGEETQYF. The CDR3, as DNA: TGTGCTAGTGGTTTCGGGGGGGAAGAGACCCAGTACTTC.

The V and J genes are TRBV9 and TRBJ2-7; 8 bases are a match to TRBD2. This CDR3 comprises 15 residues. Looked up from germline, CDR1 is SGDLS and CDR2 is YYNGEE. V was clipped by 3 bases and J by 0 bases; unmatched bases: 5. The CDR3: CASSAERGSSYEQYF. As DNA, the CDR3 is TGTGCCAGCAGCGCAGAGCGGGGGAGCTCCTACGAGCAGTACTTC.

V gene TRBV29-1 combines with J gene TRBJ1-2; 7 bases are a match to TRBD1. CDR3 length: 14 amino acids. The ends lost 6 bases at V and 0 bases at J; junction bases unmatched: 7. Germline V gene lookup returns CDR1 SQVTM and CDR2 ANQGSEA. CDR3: CSVGPGGANYGYTF. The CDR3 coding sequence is TGCAGCGTGGGCCCAGGGGGAGCTAACTATGGCTACACCTTC.

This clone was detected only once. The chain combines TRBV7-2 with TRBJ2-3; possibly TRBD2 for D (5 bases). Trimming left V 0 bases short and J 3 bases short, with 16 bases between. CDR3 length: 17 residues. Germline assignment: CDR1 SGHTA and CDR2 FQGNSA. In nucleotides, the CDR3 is TGTGCCAGCAGCTTAGCAGACTGGCGGGTGCTGACAGATACGCAGTATTTT. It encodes CASSLADWRVLTDTQYF.

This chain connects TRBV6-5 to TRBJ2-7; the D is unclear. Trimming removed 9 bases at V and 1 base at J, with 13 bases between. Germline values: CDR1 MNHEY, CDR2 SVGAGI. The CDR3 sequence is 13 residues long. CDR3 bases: TGTGCCAGTCAGCGTCTTGGGTCCTACGAGCAGTACTTC. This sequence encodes CASQRLGSYEQYF.

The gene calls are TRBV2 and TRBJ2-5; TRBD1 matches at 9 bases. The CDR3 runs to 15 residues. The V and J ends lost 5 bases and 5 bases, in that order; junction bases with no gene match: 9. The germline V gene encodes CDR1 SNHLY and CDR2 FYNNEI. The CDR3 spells CASSLTGGPSETQYF. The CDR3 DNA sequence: TGTGCCAGCAGTCTGACAGGGGGTCCCTCGGAGACCCAGTACTTC.

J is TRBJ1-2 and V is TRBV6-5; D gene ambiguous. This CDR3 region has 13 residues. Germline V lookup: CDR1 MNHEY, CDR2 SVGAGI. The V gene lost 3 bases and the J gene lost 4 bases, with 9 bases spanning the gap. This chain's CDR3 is CASSYDTLYGYTF. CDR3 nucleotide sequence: TGTGCCAGCAGTTATGACACCCTCTATGGCTACACCTTC.

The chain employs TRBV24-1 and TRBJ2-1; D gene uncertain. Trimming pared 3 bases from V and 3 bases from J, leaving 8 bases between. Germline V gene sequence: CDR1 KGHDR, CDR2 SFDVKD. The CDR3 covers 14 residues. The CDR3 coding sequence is TGTGCCACCAGTGATGGTGGGCGCTACAATGAGCAGTTCTTC. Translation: CATSDGGRYNEQFF.

CDR3 loop: CAIRDGRITEAFF. DNA of the CDR3: TGTGCCATCAGGGATGGGAGGATCACTGAAGCTTTCTTT. The rearrangement joins TRBV10-3 to TRBJ1-1; D ambiguous. Germline loops: CDR1 ENHRY, CDR2 SYGVKD. The V end lost 6 bases, the J end lost 4 bases, and 12 bases lay between the germline ends. This CDR3 is built from 13 residues.

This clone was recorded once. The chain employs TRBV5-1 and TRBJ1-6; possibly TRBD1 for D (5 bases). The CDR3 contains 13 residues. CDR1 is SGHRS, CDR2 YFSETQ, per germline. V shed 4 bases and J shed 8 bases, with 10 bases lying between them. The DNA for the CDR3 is TGCGCCAGCAGCCCCACGGGGGATTCACCCCTCCACTTT. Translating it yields CASSPTGDSPLHF.

Here the CDR3 reads CASSLAGTGGILAKNIQYF. The CDR3 region has the DNA TGTGCCAGCAGCTTAGCCGGGACAGGGGGGATACTAGCCAAAAACATTCAGTACTTC. V gene TRBV7-2 combines with J gene TRBJ2-4; 11 bases line up with TRBD1. The V gene end was trimmed by 0 bases and the J gene end by 0 bases; junction bases not matched to a gene: 7. Germline loops: CDR1 SGHTA, CDR2 FQGNSA. The CDR3 runs to 19 residues.

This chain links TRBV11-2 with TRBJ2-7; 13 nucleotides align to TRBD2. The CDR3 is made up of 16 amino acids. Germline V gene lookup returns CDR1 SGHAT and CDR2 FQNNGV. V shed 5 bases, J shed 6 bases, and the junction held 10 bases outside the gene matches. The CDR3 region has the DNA TGTGCCAGCAGCCCGCAGGGACTAGCGGGAAGGGGCGAGCAGTACTTC. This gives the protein CASSPQGLAGRGEQYF.

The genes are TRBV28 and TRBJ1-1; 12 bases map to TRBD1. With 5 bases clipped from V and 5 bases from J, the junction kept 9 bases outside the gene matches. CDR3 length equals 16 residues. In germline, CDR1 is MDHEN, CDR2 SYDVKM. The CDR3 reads CASSTQGQGARTEAFF. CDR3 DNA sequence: TGTGCCAGCAGTACTCAGGGACAGGGGGCGAGGACTGAAGCTTTCTTT. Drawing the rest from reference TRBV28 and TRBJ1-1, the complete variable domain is DVKVTQSSRYLVKRTGEKVFLECVQDMDHENMFWYRQDPGLGLRLIYFSYDVKMKEKGDIPEGYSVSREKKERFSLILESASTNQTSMYLCASSTQGQGARTEAFFGQGTRLTVV.